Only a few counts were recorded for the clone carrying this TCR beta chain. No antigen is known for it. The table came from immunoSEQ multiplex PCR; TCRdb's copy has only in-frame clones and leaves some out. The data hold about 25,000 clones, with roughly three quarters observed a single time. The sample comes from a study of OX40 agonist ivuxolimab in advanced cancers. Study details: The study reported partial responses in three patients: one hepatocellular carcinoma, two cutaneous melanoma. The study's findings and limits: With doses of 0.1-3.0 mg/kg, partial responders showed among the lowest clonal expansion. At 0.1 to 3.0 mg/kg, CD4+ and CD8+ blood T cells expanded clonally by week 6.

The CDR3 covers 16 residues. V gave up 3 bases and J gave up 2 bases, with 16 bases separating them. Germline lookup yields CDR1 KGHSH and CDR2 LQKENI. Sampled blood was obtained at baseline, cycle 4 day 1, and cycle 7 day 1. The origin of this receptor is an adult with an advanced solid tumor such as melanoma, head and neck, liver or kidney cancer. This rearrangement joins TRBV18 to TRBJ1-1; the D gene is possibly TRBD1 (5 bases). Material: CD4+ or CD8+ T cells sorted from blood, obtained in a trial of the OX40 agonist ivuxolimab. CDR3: CASSPRQITGNTEAFF. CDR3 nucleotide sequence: TGTGCCAGCTCACCTCGCCAAATTACAGGTAACACTGAAGCTTTCTTT.